This passage covers 13 T cell receptor beta chains from one sample sequenced in a study of CD8 T cells in ankylosing spondylitis. TCRdb re-called the 5' RACE reads with MiXCR, one entry per CDR3 protein. The sample includes some 290,000 distinct CDR3 sequences, about 20% seen only once; the top ten take roughly 8.3%. The sequenced sample was blood, either unsorted or a sorted T cell fraction (not recorded which). All receptors come from a male donor with ankylosing spondylitis or in good health (not recorded which).

This clonotype has ten or more counts. V usage is TRBV20-1 and J usage is TRBJ2-3; D call uncertain. This CDR3 comprises 14 residues. CDR1 DFQATT and CDR2 SNEGSKA come from the germline V gene (reference sequence). Trimming cost V 5 bases and J 4 bases, with 16 bases left between them. CDR3 region: CSALGPATPDTQYF. The CDR3 region has the DNA TGCAGTGCTCTTGGGCCTGCAACTCCAGATACGCAGTATTTT.

This clonotype was detected a few times. The chain recombines TRBV6-1 with TRBJ2-3; 9 bases map to TRBD1. V lost 8 bases, J lost 7 bases, and 7 bases stayed unmatched. The CDR3 extends over 13 amino acids. Germline V gene data show CDR1 as MNHNS and CDR2 as SASEGT. The CDR3 coding sequence is TGTGCCAGCGGGGGGACAGGGATACATACGCAGTATTTT. Encoded protein: CASGGTGIHTQYF.

This clonotype was seen a few times. This chain joins TRBV21-1 and TRBJ1-5; the table calls TRBD1, which could not be checked here. TRBV21-1 is flagged as a pseudogene. The CDR3 is 19 amino acids. In DNA form, the CDR3 reads TGTGCCAGCAGCAAGATCTGCGGGGCAGGGGGCGACAGCAATCAGCCCCAGCATTTT. Translation gives CASSKICGAGGDSNQPQHF.

This clonotype has a count of ten or more. The chain combines TRBV5-1 with TRBJ2-2; D gene unclear. Germline V gives CDR1 SGHRS, CDR2 YFSETQ. Trimming cost V 6 bases and J 1 base, with 4 bases left between them. The CDR3 has 12 amino acids. CDR3 residues: CASTQNTGELFF. The CDR3 DNA reads TGCGCCAGCACTCAGAACACCGGGGAGCTGTTTTTT. The full variable domain, in which reference TRBV5-1 and TRBJ2-2 provide the parts outside the CDR3, is KAGVTQTPRYLIKTRGQQVTLSCSPISGHRSVSWYQQTPGQGLQFLFEYFSETQRNKGNFPGRFSGRQFSNSRSEMNVSTLELGDSALYLCASTQNTGELFFGEGSRLTVL.

This clonotype came up many times. The chain carries TRBV5-1 and TRBJ2-3; TRBD1 agrees at 11 bases. Germline assignment: CDR1 SGHRS and CDR2 YFSETQ. Trimming cost V 3 bases and J 1 base; bases outside gene matches: 4. The CDR3 has 16 amino acids. CDR3 bases: TGCGCCAGCAGCTCCGGACAGGGGGCCGGCACAGATACGCAGTATTTT. As protein: CASSSGQGAGTDTQYF.

This clonotype was seen repeatedly, ten times or more. The rearrangement links TRBV20-1 to TRBJ2-4; D not resolved. This CDR3 contains 14 residues. Germline V gene data show CDR1 as DFQATT and CDR2 as SNEGSKA (reference sequence). The V gene lost 1 base and the J gene lost 5 bases, with 12 bases spanning the gap. The CDR3 bases are TGCAGTGCTAGAGTTGGGCGGTTAGAAAACATTCAGTACTTC. Protein: CSARVGRLENIQYF.

V and J are TRBV5-1 and TRBJ2-5, with TRBD2 matching over 9 bases. V dropped 6 bases and J dropped 4; count of bases not matched to a gene: 7. CDR3 size: 14 residues. The V gene's germline CDR1 is SGHRS and CDR2 YFSETQ. DNA of the CDR3: TGCGCCAGCAAGCCGCGGGGGGGCTCAGAGACCCAGTACTTC. Translation: CASKPRGGSETQYF.

A word on this clonotype: Mismatch with germline at one junction end may stem from a read error. The chain is built from TRBV29-1 and TRBJ2-1; no reliable D call. There are 11 residues in the CDR3. The germline CDR1 and CDR2 sequences are SQVTM and ANQGSEA. In DNA, the CDR3 is TGCAGCGCATCAGAGTACAATGCGCAGTTCTTC. Its translation is CSASEYNAQFF.

This clonotype has only a few counts. The chain links TRBV24-1 to TRBJ2-1, with 10 nucleotides matching TRBD2. V was clipped by 4 bases and J by 2 bases; unmatched bases: 4. The CDR3 runs to 16 residues. Germline V CDR1 and CDR2: KGHDR, SFDVKD. The CDR3, as DNA: TGTGCCACCAGTGACCTAGCGGGAGTAGCCTACAATGAGCAGTTCTTC. Protein: CATSDLAGVAYNEQFF.

This chain joins TRBV5-1 and TRBJ1-5; D gene unclear. The V and J ends lost 0 bases and 3 bases respectively, with 10 bases between them. The CDR3 is made up of 15 amino acids. CDR1 and CDR2 (germline): SGHRS, YFSETQ. As DNA, the CDR3 is TGCGCCAGCAGCTTGGGTGAACGGGACAATCAGCCCCAGCATTTT. Protein sequence: CASSLGERDNQPQHF.

This clonotype was picked up a small number of times. The rearrangement joins TRBV20-1 to TRBJ2-1; the D gene is possibly TRBD2 (5 bases). Trimming pared 6 bases from V and 3 bases from J, leaving 15 bases between. The CDR3 loop spans 14 amino acids. Germline V gene lookup returns CDR1 DFQATT and CDR2 SNEGSKA (reference sequence). The CDR3 sequence: CSAPVAGDYNEQFF. CDR3 coding DNA: TGCAGTGCCCCGGTAGCCGGGGACTACAATGAGCAGTTCTTC.

The V call is TRBV12-3 or TRBV12-4, the J call TRBJ1-5, with a possible D match to TRBD1 (6 bases). This CDR3 is 14 amino acids long. Trimming pared 6 bases from V and 5 bases from J, leaving 14 bases between. CDR3 in DNA: TGTGCCAGCAGCCCCCCGAGGGGGTATCAGCCCCAGCATTTT. It codes for CASSPPRGYQPQHF.

This clonotype was recorded a few times. The V call is TRBV7-9, the J call TRBJ1-1, with D hard to call. The CDR3 loop spans 15 amino acids. V lost 5 bases and J lost 5, with 18 bases in between. CDR1 and CDR2 (germline): SEHNR, FQNEAQ (reference sequence). The CDR3 spells CASSLGNGESTEAFF. DNA for the CDR3: TGTGCCAGCAGCCTAGGTAATGGGGAGAGTACTGAAGCTTTCTTT.